This T cell receptor beta chain was recorded in a study of CD8 T cells in Susac syndrome. Whole-study findings and limits: The authors acknowledged that their TCR sequencing and HLA analysis involved a relatively small number of individuals.

This CDR3 has 15 amino acids. Per germline, CDR1 MNHEY and CDR2 SVGAGI. Trimming took 5 bases from V and 7 from J; bases not matched to a gene: 12. In regard to this clonotype: Its antigen is not known.

Random hexamers served to reverse transcribe roughly 0.45 to 1 ug RNA. In TCRdb, the immunoSEQ multiplex PCR reads were re-called with MiXCR into one record per CDR3 protein. The table lists fewer than 150,000 distinct CDR3 sequences, 90% to 95% of them singletons. The receptor was isolated from a human donor in good health. The V gene is TRBV6-5, the J gene TRBJ2-5, with 8 bases lining up with TRBD2. Material for sequencing was CD4+ T cells from PBMCs. As DNA, the CDR3 is TGTGCCAGCAGTGTGAAAGCGGGAGTAGTTTGGACCCAGTACTTC. This codes for CASSVKAGVVWTQYF.